The clone carrying this T cell receptor (beta chain) was found a few times. Antigen unknown. CDR1 is SQVTM and CDR2 is ANQGSEA in the germline V gene. CDR3 length: 13 amino acids. Trimming stripped 6 bases from V and 5 bases from J, with 16 bases between. This specimen belongs to a study of T-cell reconstitution after alpha-beta-depleted transplantation in children. Study results and caveats: After one year, T-cell counts and TCRbeta diversity mostly came from new T cells. About two months after transplant, alpha-beta T cells reportedly came from several hundred expanded graft clones. Surviving recipient cells, namely T cells and thymic progenitors, were the source of high day-60 TCRbeta diversity in some patients.

Unique molecular identifiers were used to barcode this TCRbeta library. TCRdb reanalysed the PCR reads using MiXCR and keeps one entry per CDR3 protein. The data hold some 600,000 distinct CDR3 sequences, with 10% to 15% observed a single time. The specimen was PBMCs, mostly from graft donor cells, collected 360 days after TCRalphabeta/CD19-depleted stem cell transplant. The clonotype comes from a male patient younger than 18 who had a stem cell transplant for acute myeloid leukemia, so the T cells may come from the graft donor. V usage is TRBV29-1 and J usage is TRBJ1-1; a weak D match, TRBD1 (6 bases). The CDR3 reads CSVRTGWNTEAFF. In DNA, the CDR3 is TGCAGCGTCCGCACAGGGTGGAATACTGAAGCTTTCTTT.